This T cell receptor beta chain was recovered during a study of CD8+CD57+ T cells in acquired aplastic anemia (dated by TCRdb to 2016 to 2019). At the level of the whole study: A mean of around 3 ug of DNA, ranging from 0.2 to 27.4 ug, was extracted from sorted CD4+ and CD8+ cells. CD8+CD57+ expansion was defined as a frequency above the mean frequency observed in healthy subjects.

Study-level results and caveats: Fewer than 30 CD8+ CDR3 sequences were found in both patients and controls but appeared to be highly expressed in patients and within the immunodominant clones of the patients. Between patients and healthy controls, no significant difference in CD8+ Simpson's diversity was found (P=0.060).

This clonotype was counted between two and nine times. It lacks a known antigen. No base-level quality is on record; no much larger clone is a single base apart. Trimming at the junction amounts to 6 bases on V and 2 bases on J, and the germline ends lie 11 bases apart. The CDR3 holds 14 amino acids from the cysteine to the phenylalanine. Only CDR3 DNA remains: 42 bases, in frame from the first base. The germline V gene (reference sequence) sets CDR1 to LNHNV and CDR2 to YYDKDF. Profiling of TCR beta VDJ combinations and CDR3 sequences used genomic DNA as the template. TCR repertoire sequencing was run on an Illumina HiSeq 2000. As for the authors' bioinformatics: Repertoire assessment relied on Simpson's diversity index, CDR3 size and DJ length profiles, and TRBV/TRBJ rearrangement plots. The immunodominant clone was defined as the most abundant DNA sequence in deep sequencing data. CDR3 amino acid sequences were screened for sharing across subjects and compared with published repertoires and the VDJdb database. TCRdb cleaned the public reads at Q25 with fastp, built clones with MiXCR and kept in-frame beta chains. Each CDR3 protein gets just one entry, which takes the most common genes and DNA from the rows behind it. These V and J calls rely on TCRdb rather than the paper's analysis. The sample contains some 200,000 distinct CDR3 sequences, 65% of them found a single time. The ten largest clones represent about 60% of the sample.

Flow cytometry had shown CD8+CD57+ cell expansion in the patients selected for sequencing. Severe acquired aplastic anemia was diagnosed in all patients according to International Study of Aplastic Anemia and Agranulocytosis and Camitta criteria. At the time blood was sampled, none of the patients had received any therapy. TCR repertoires of sorted CD4+ and CD8+ blood T cells from severe aplastic anemia patients and healthy subjects were deep-sequenced in the study. Patients were enrolled in the USA under clinicaltrials.gov protocols 00001620, 01623167, 00001397, 00071045, 00081523 and 00961064. Ficoll-Paque density gradient centrifugation was used to isolate peripheral blood mononuclear cells. Before DNA was extracted, CD4+ and CD8+ T cells were sorted using either FACS or magnetic beads.

The sequence is built from TRBV15 and TRBJ1-3, and TRBD1 may be the D gene, going by 6 matching bases. Sequencing used sorted CD4+, CD8+, or CD8+CD57+ T cells (not recorded which) from PBMCs. This TCR derives from a human donor with aplastic anemia. The DNA sequence is as follows: TGTGCCACCAGGGGGGCGGGCGCTGGAAACACCATATATTTT. Its translation is CATRGAGAGNTIYF.